This T cell receptor (beta chain) was obtained from a study of OX40 agonist ivuxolimab in advanced cancers. Germline CDR1 is SGHTA and CDR2 is FQGNSA. V was clipped by 5 bases and J by 11 bases; unmatched bases: 9. The CDR3 length is 14 residues. The protocol was immunoSEQ multiplex PCR, while the TCRdb copy is restricted to in-frame clones and leaves out a portion. In the table there are under 100,000 clones, roughly 85% of which are singletons. Sample: CD4+ or CD8+ T cells sorted from blood, taken in a trial of the OX40 agonist ivuxolimab. V usage is TRBV7-2 and J usage is TRBJ1-1, with 12 bases matching TRBD1. The TCR originated in an adult with an advanced solid tumor such as melanoma, head and neck, liver or kidney cancer. CDR3 in amino acids: CASSPPGQGASAFF. The CDR3 bases are TGTGCCAGCAGCCCCCCGGGACAGGGGGCGAGTGCTTTCTTT.